The 21 T cell receptor beta chains below come from one sample, sequenced in a study of blood T cell repertoires in COVID-19. Method: immunoSEQ multiplex PCR; TCRdb's copy keeps in-frame clones and lacks some. The sample comprises 50,000 to 65,000 clones, roughly 87% of which are singletons, and 3.5% rests with the top ten. The specimen was peripheral blood. The receptors come from a man in his forties or fifties with active COVID-19.

CDR3: CASSLYRVEGYNEQFF. CDR3 sequence (DNA): TGCGCCAGCAGCTTGTACAGGGTCGAGGGGTACAATGAGCAGTTCTTC. The chain carries TRBV5-1 and TRBJ2-1; weak D call: TRBD1 (6 bases). Trimming cost V 1 base and J 4 bases, with 15 bases left between them. The CDR3 runs 16 residues. The germline CDR1 and CDR2 sequences are SGHRS and YFSETQ.

The chain combines TRBV7-8 with TRBJ2-1, with TRBD2 matching 11 bases. V was pared by 5 bases and J by 0 bases, with 12 bases of the junction left unmatched. The CDR3 length is 19 residues. Germline V gene lookup returns CDR1 SGHVS and CDR2 FQNEAQ. The CDR3: CASSHPLAGGRISYNEQFF. In DNA, the CDR3 is TGTGCCAGCAGCCACCCCCTAGCGGGAGGCAGAATCTCCTACAATGAGCAGTTCTTC.

The chain has TRBV30 and TRBJ1-1, with 10 bases aligning to TRBD1. This CDR3 region has 12 residues. The J segment lost 12 bases and the V segment lost 5 bases, leaving 9 bases of the junction unmatched. The germline V gene encodes CDR1 GTSNPN and CDR2 SVGIG (reference sequence). This CDR3 reads CAWSRGQGISFF. CDR3 DNA sequence: TGTGCCTGGTCTCGGGGACAGGGGATTTCTTTCTTT. Full variable domain (outside the CDR3, taken from reference TRBV30 and TRBJ1-1): SQTIHQWPATLVQPVGSPLSLECTVEGTSNPNLYWYRQAAGRGLQLLFYSVGIGQISSEVPQNLSASRPQDRQFILSSKKLLLSDSGFYLCAWSRGQGISFFGQGTRLTVV.

The CDR3 DNA reads as TGTGCCAGCAGCCTGGGAGGGGTTGACTATGGCTACACCTTC. Encoded protein: CASSLGGVDYGYTF. The chain carries TRBV4-2 and TRBJ1-2; TRBD1 might be the D (5 bases). CDR3 length: 14 residues. The V and J ends lost 4 bases and 3 bases respectively, with 12 bases between them. Germline V gene lookup returns CDR1 LGHNA and CDR2 YNFKEQ.

The chain recombines TRBV6-5 with TRBJ1-5; no definite D call. This CDR3 has 13 residues. The germline gives CDR1 MNHEY, CDR2 SVGAGI. Trimming left V 6 bases short and J 5 bases short, with 11 bases between. DNA for the CDR3: TGTGCCAGCAGCCGAGGGCCGCATCAGCCCCAGCATTTT. Protein product: CASSRGPHQPQHF.

This chain links TRBV15 with TRBJ2-5; 7 bases fit TRBD1. The CDR3 covers 17 residues. CDR1 is LNHNV and CDR2 is YYDKDF in the germline V gene (reference sequence). V was clipped by 1 base and J by 5 bases; unmatched bases: 13. CDR3 sequence: CATSRARIGGLKETQYF. The DNA of the CDR3 is TGTGCCACCAGCAGAGCCCGCATAGGGGGCCTTAAGGAGACCCAGTACTTC.

The chain has TRBV20-1 and TRBJ1-2, with 10 nucleotides matching TRBD1. Per the germline V gene, CDR1 is DFQATT and CDR2 is SNEGSKA (reference sequence). V gave up 3 bases and J gave up 5 bases; unmatched junction bases: 30. This CDR3 region has 22 residues. CDR3 DNA: TGCAGTGCTAGTCTCTTGTCGGCCCTAGGGGGGCCCGGGACAGGGGAGAAGTATGGCTACACCTTC. Its protein product is CSASLLSALGGPGTGEKYGYTF.

The chain links TRBV7-2 to TRBJ1-4; a weak D match, TRBD1 (5 bases). The V and J ends lost 5 bases and 8 bases respectively, with 9 bases between them. The CDR3 contains 12 residues. Germline V lookup: CDR1 SGHTA, CDR2 FQGNSA. The DNA for the CDR3 is TGTGCCAGCAGCCGGGGGGGGGAAAAACTGTTTTTT. It is translated as CASSRGGEKLFF.

The chain recombines TRBV6-5 with TRBJ2-2, with a possible D match to TRBD1 (6 bases). The CDR3 length is 15 residues. Germline V gene lookup returns CDR1 MNHEY and CDR2 SVGAGI. Trimming shortened V by 2 bases and J by 5 bases, and 12 bases separated the two germline ends. The CDR3 DNA sequence: TGTGCCAGCAGTTACCCCTCCAGGGGAACCGGGGAGCTGTTTTTT. Amino acids: CASSYPSRGTGELFF.

This rearrangement joins TRBV5-4 to TRBJ1-2; unclear D gene. In germline, CDR1 is SGHNT, CDR2 YYREEE (reference sequence). V was trimmed by 0 bases and J by 6 bases, leaving 12 bases between them. The CDR3 covers 14 residues. The CDR3 nucleotides are TGTGCCAGCAGCTTGGCCGGAACAGTCGATGGCTACACCTTC. Its translation is CASSLAGTVDGYTF.

The V call is TRBV6-1, the J call TRBJ1-5; 12 bases line up with TRBD1. V lost 4 bases to trimming and J lost 2 bases; unmatched junction nucleotides: 3. Germline loops: CDR1 MNHNS, CDR2 SASEGT. This CDR3 has 16 residues. The CDR3 protein is CASSGGTGGGNQPQHF. The DNA for the CDR3 is TGTGCCAGCAGTGGAGGGACAGGGGGCGGCAATCAGCCCCAGCATTTT.

The chain joins TRBV5-1 to TRBJ1-1; TRBD1 matches at 12 bases. V shed 4 bases, J shed 11 bases, and the junction held 15 bases outside the gene matches. The CDR3 is 16 residues long. Germline values: CDR1 SGHRS, CDR2 YFSETQ. DNA of the CDR3: TGCGCCAGCAGCGCGAATTCCGGGACAGGGGGCTTTGGGGCTTTCTTT. It yields the protein CASSANSGTGGFGAFF.

This chain connects TRBV7-2 to TRBJ2-3; D is unclear. The CDR3 is 14 residues long. Germline assignment: CDR1 SGHTA and CDR2 FQGNSA. Trimming took 5 bases from V and 2 from J, leaving 11 bases between them. In DNA form, the CDR3 reads TGTGCCAGCAGCCCAACACGAACCACAGATACGCAGTATTTT. Protein product: CASSPTRTTDTQYF.

This rearrangement joins TRBV6-5 to TRBJ1-5; D might be TRBD1 (6 bases). The V and J ends lost 2 bases and 6 bases respectively, with 8 bases between them. The CDR3 has 13 amino acids. Germline CDR1 and CDR2: MNHEY and SVGAGI. In DNA form, the CDR3 reads TGTGCCAGCAGTTACGGACAGAGTCAGCCCCAGCATTTT. As protein: CASSYGQSQPQHF.

This clone was recorded only once. In nucleotides, the CDR3 is TGTGCCAGCAGCGCCTCGGGGGTCCGCGATACGCAGTATTTT. It encodes CASSASGVRDTQYF. The chain couples TRBV9 to TRBJ2-3; D may be TRBD2 (6 bases). CDR3 size: 14 residues. Germline values: CDR1 SGDLS, CDR2 YYNGEE. The germline V and J ends were trimmed by 3 bases and 6 bases, with 14 bases remaining between them.

The V and J genes are TRBV23-1 and TRBJ1-3, with D possibly matching TRBD1 (6 bases). TRBV23-1 is an ORF; its function is uncertain. CDR3 length: 19 amino acids. Trimming stripped 4 bases from V and 4 bases from J, with 26 bases between. The DNA of the CDR3 is TGCGCCAGCAGTCTATTTCCGGGACAAGGAAAGGCATTGGGAAACACCATATATTTT. It codes for CASSLFPGQGKALGNTIYF.

The chain uses TRBV18 and TRBJ2-3, with 8 bases matching TRBD2. This CDR3 is built from 13 residues. CDR1 and CDR2 from the germline V gene are KGHSH and LQKENI. J gave up 5 bases and V 8 bases, and 6 bases lay outside the gene matches. The CDR3 sequence: CASARGAEDTQYF. The CDR3 region has the DNA TGTGCCAGCGCGCGGGGGGCCGAAGATACGCAGTATTTT.

J is TRBJ1-1 and V is TRBV5-1; 8 bases fit TRBD1. V dropped 3 bases and J dropped 2; count of bases not matched to a gene: 3. The CDR3 extends over 14 amino acids. The germline V gene has CDR1 SGHRS and CDR2 YFSETQ. This chain's CDR3 is CASSSGTGNTEAFF. CDR3 bases: TGCGCCAGCAGCTCCGGGACAGGAAACACTGAAGCTTTCTTT.

The chain has TRBV19 and TRBJ1-1; a possible D gene is TRBD1 (6 bases). The CDR3 is made up of 14 amino acids. CDR1 is LNHDA and CDR2 is SQIVND in the germline V gene (reference sequence). Trimming removed 5 bases from V and 11 bases from J, with 21 bases in between. The CDR3 DNA follows: TGTGCCAGTAGTCCCTACTCCACACAGGGCTTGGCTTTCTTT. It is translated as CASSPYSTQGLAFF.

This chain links TRBV5-5 with TRBJ1-5, with a tentative D call TRBD1 (5 bases). Trimming removed 4 bases at V and 0 bases at J, with 8 bases between. This CDR3 contains 14 residues. Per germline, CDR1 SGHKS and CDR2 YYEKEE (reference sequence). The CDR3, as DNA: TGTGCCAGCAGCCAGGGATATAGCAATCAGCCCCAGCATTTT. It is translated as CASSQGYSNQPQHF.

V and J are TRBV4-3 and TRBJ1-1; 7 bases agree with TRBD1. There are 17 residues in the CDR3. Germline V gene lookup returns CDR1 LGHNA and CDR2 YSLEER. Trimming cost V 1 base and J 4 bases; bases outside gene matches: 12. CDR3 bases: TGCGCCAGCAGCCAAGGACCAGGGGGGTTAATAGGCACTGAAGCTTTCTTT. It translates to CASSQGPGGLIGTEAFF.